These T cell receptor beta chains were read from a single sample in a study of OX40 agonist ivuxolimab in advanced cancers. Repertoires were generated with immunoSEQ multiplex PCR, while TCRdb's copy carries only in-frame clones and drops some. The repertoire consists of 100,000 to 150,000 clones, with 85% to 95% occurring once and the leading ten covering 0.8% to 1%. The starting material was CD4+ or CD8+ T cells sorted from blood, obtained in a trial of the OX40 agonist ivuxolimab. Receptors originate from an adult with an advanced solid tumor such as melanoma, head and neck, liver or kidney cancer. The CDR3 runs from the conserved cysteine through the conserved F or W. The order of the fields is J gene, V gene, CDR3 protein.

j_call: TRBJ1-2
v_call: TRBV28
cdr3_aa: CASSSGGATYGYTF

j_call: TRBJ2-7
v_call: TRBV5-1
cdr3_aa: CASSHPLAGEQYF

j_call: TRBJ2-7
v_call: TRBV12-5
cdr3_aa: CASGTGTGIHEQYF

j_call: TRBJ1-2
v_call: TRBV30
cdr3_aa: CAWSVLQGNYGYTF

j_call: TRBJ1-4
v_call: TRBV6-5
cdr3_aa: CASRLTGPNEKLFF

j_call: TRBJ1-6
v_call: TRBV6-4
cdr3_aa: CASSDSGTVSSYNSPLHF

j_call: TRBJ2-7
v_call: TRBV9
cdr3_aa: CASSVGPVYEQYF

j_call: TRBJ1-1
v_call: TRBV20-1
cdr3_aa: CSANREAEAFF

j_call: TRBJ1-1
v_call: TRBV6-1
cdr3_aa: CASSERYWTDSGTEAFF

j_call: TRBJ2-7
v_call: TRBV7-2
cdr3_aa: CASSSRDRQYF

j_call: TRBJ2-6
v_call: TRBV7-8
cdr3_aa: CASKTIALSGVNVLTF

j_call: TRBJ1-2
v_call: TRBV9
cdr3_aa: CASSAGDSNYGYTF

j_call: TRBJ1-2
v_call: TRBV7-6
cdr3_aa: CASSSATGNYGYTF

j_call: TRBJ1-1
v_call: TRBV5-4
cdr3_aa: CASSRMAQGNTEAFF

j_call: TRBJ2-1
v_call: TRBV4-1
cdr3_aa: CASSPRDRDNEQFF

j_call: TRBJ2-7
v_call: TRBV30
cdr3_aa: CAWTGGGGSYEQYF

j_call: TRBJ1-5
v_call: TRBV2
cdr3_aa: CASSDGTGAGQPQHF

j_call: TRBJ2-7
v_call: TRBV19
cdr3_aa: CASSSPDRWEQYF

j_call: TRBJ2-4
v_call: TRBV30
cdr3_aa: CAWSTVGGNIQYF

j_call: TRBJ2-7
v_call: TRBV19
cdr3_aa: CASSIATSGSYEQYF

j_call: TRBJ2-7
v_call: TRBV10-1
cdr3_aa: CASSEKQEQYF

j_call: TRBJ2-1
v_call: TRBV7-3
cdr3_aa: CASSLTPAGREQFF

j_call: TRBJ2-7
v_call: TRBV6-6
cdr3_aa: CASSVGQGAGYEQYF

j_call: TRBJ1-2
v_call: TRBV29-1
cdr3_aa: CSAGQGGGYTF

j_call: TRBJ1-3
v_call: TRBV27
cdr3_aa: CASRRVNSGNTIYF

j_call: TRBJ2-2
v_call: TRBV2
cdr3_aa: CASSGRQRRGTGELFF

j_call: TRBJ2-7
v_call: TRBV4-2
cdr3_aa: CASSQGETEQYF

j_call: TRBJ2-1
v_call: TRBV2
cdr3_aa: CASTTGLSSYNEQFF

j_call: TRBJ1-6
v_call: TRBV2
cdr3_aa: CASSEWQGYHSPLHF

j_call: TRBJ1-4
v_call: TRBV27
cdr3_aa: CASRGHSAGEKLFF

j_call: TRBJ1-4
v_call: TRBV19
cdr3_aa: CASSPYSAQGEKLFF

j_call: TRBJ1-6
v_call: TRBV7-2
cdr3_aa: CASNREGGNNSPLHF

j_call: TRBJ2-1
v_call: TRBV19
cdr3_aa: CASSSWASSSYNEQFF

j_call: TRBJ2-1
v_call: TRBV10-1
cdr3_aa: CASSEARPSGYNEQFF

j_call: TRBJ2-7
v_call: TRBV18
cdr3_aa: CASSPPSQGAYEQYF

j_call: .
v_call: TRBV13
cdr3_aa: CASSPPTRGPHEQYF

j_call: TRBJ1-5
v_call: TRBV7-2
cdr3_aa: CASSLGTGNQPQHF

j_call: TRBJ2-5
v_call: TRBV6-5
cdr3_aa: CASSWHSQETQYF

j_call: TRBJ2-5
v_call: TRBV15
cdr3_aa: CATSRGNQGAGETQYF

j_call: TRBJ2-7
v_call: TRBV4-3
cdr3_aa: CASSQVVAAAYEQYF

j_call: TRBJ1-4
v_call: TRBV4-3
cdr3_aa: CASSRQGSTNEKLFF

j_call: TRBJ2-7
v_call: TRBV7-2
cdr3_aa: CASSPGTGLYEQYF

j_call: TRBJ2-5
v_call: TRBV7-6
cdr3_aa: CASSLGQETQYF

j_call: TRBJ2-1
v_call: TRBV19
cdr3_aa: CASSIGSSASGIYEQFF

j_call: TRBJ1-1
v_call: TRBV5-1
cdr3_aa: CASSLHNGVAEAFF

j_call: TRBJ1-3
v_call: TRBV5-5
cdr3_aa: CASSPRGQMNSGNTIYF

j_call: TRBJ1-3
v_call: TRBV5-8
cdr3_aa: CASSLKGISGNTIYF

j_call: TRBJ2-7
v_call: TRBV28
cdr3_aa: CASTLGGTGGTGQYF

j_call: TRBJ1-2
v_call: TRBV18
cdr3_aa: CASSPPGQGIYGYTF

j_call: TRBJ2-1
v_call: TRBV6-5
cdr3_aa: CASSYFGQNSYNEQFF

j_call: TRBJ1-2
v_call: TRBV28
cdr3_aa: CASTIVRGLGGYTF

j_call: TRBJ2-6
v_call: TRBV5-4
cdr3_aa: CASSSRQSSGANVLTF

j_call: TRBJ2-7
v_call: TRBV29-1
cdr3_aa: CSARTSGRAVEQYF

j_call: TRBJ1-1
v_call: TRBV5-1
cdr3_aa: CASSFREVDTEAFF